This T cell receptor (beta chain) is from a study of shared clonotypes between healthy human individuals. Sequencing was performed with immunoSEQ multiplex PCR; in TCRdb, only in-frame clones are kept and a portion is missing. This sample has some 200,000 clones, with 66% found just once. This clone was recorded only once. There are 17 residues in the CDR3. The germline V gene has CDR1 SGHRS and CDR2 YFSETQ. Losses at the gene ends were 4 bases for V and 3 bases for J; bases not matched to a gene: 10. The sequence came from a man younger than 40 in good health. This chain uses TRBV5-1 with TRBJ2-5, with 12 bases identical to TRBD2. Sequencing used memory CD4+ T cells sorted from blood. Subset in this sample: CD45RA-negative fraction. The CDR3 sequence: CASSTRLAGALEETQYF. As DNA, the CDR3 is TGCGCCAGCAGCACAAGACTAGCGGGAGCTTTAGAAGAGACCCAGTACTTC. The complete variable domain, with remaining parts taken from reference TRBV5-1 and TRBJ2-5, reads KAGVTQTPRYLIKTRGQQVTLSCSPISGHRSVSWYQQTPGQGLQFLFEYFSETQRNKGNFPGRFSGRQFSNSRSEMNVSTLELGDSALYLCASSTRLAGALEETQYFGPGTRLLVL.